A selection of T cell receptor beta chains follows, all from one sample in a study of shared clonotypes between healthy human individuals. TCRdb's table, derived via immunoSEQ multiplex PCR, lists solely in-frame clones and lacks some. The repertoire holds roughly 300,000 clones, with around 87% as singletons. The sequenced material came from memory CD8+ T cells sorted from blood. The origin of the receptors is a man aged 18 to 30 in good health. Both conserved end residues are part of each CDR3. D genes are given only for firm matches. Clone size, where shown, is once, few, many, or a class for clones that have expanded.

clone_size	d_call	v_call	j_call	cdr3_nt	cdr3_aa
.	TRBD1	TRBV28	TRBJ2-7	TGTGCCAGCAGTGCTGACAGGGCCCCCTACGAGCAGTACTTC	CASSADRAPYEQYF
.	.	TRBV25-1	TRBJ1-2	TGTGCCAGCAGTTTGGGGGCCCACTATGGCTACACCTTC	CASSLGAHYGYTF
.	.	TRBV7-3	TRBJ1-4	TGTGCCAGCAGCTTAAGGGCCACGAGGGGACTGATTAATGAAAAACTGTTTTTT	CASSLRATRGLINEKLFF
.	.	TRBV4-3	TRBJ2-2	TGCGCCAGCAGCCAAGAAGTGGGGATACCGAGCACCGGGGAGCTGTTTTTT	CASSQEVGIPSTGELFF
.	.	TRBV5-6	TRBJ2-5	TGTGCCAGCAGCTTGGAATGGGACTTCCAAGAGACCCAGTACTTC	CASSLEWDFQETQYF
.	TRBD2	TRBV9	TRBJ2-3	TGTGCCAGCAGCGTTAGCGGGGGCACAGATACGCAGTATTTT	CASSVSGGTDTQYF
once	.	TRBV7-8	TRBJ2-5	TGTGCCAGCAGCTCGAAACTAATTGCGGGTGGGGGGACCCAGTACTTC	CASSSKLIAGGGTQYF
.	.	TRBV11-3	TRBJ1-2	TGTGCCAGCAGCTTAGTGGGAACAGGGATTCGTTATGGCTACACCTTC	CASSLVGTGIRYGYTF
.	.	TRBV29-1	TRBJ2-5	TGCAGCGTTGAAGTAATAGCGGGACAGCACCAAGAGACCCAGTACTTC	CSVEVIAGQHQETQYF
.	.	TRBV29-1	TRBJ1-2	TGCAGCGTTGAAGACCACGGAGGGGCTATTGACTATGGCTACACCTTC	CSVEDHGGAIDYGYTF
once	.	TRBV6-1	TRBJ2-7	TGTGCCACCTCGTGGGGGTTGGCCTACGAGCAGTACTTC	CATSWGLAYEQYF
.	.	TRBV11-2	TRBJ2-7	TGTGCCAGCAGCTTAGACCGTTCCTACGAGCAGTACTTC	CASSLDRSYEQYF
.	.	TRBV4-3	TRBJ2-3	TGCGCCAGCAGCCAAGGATATAACTCGGGAGTACGGACAGATACGCAGTATTTT	CASSQGYNSGVRTDTQYF
.	.	TRBV5-6	TRBJ1-2	TGTGCCAGCAGCATTGTATTAGAGGGCTTGAACTATGGCTACACCTTC	CASSIVLEGLNYGYTF
.	.	TRBV6-4	TRBJ1-3	TGTGCCAGCAGATCACTGAGCTCTGGAAACACCATATATTTT	CASRSLSSGNTIYF
once	.	TRBV7-2	TRBJ1-1	TGTGCCAGCAGCGAAGCAGTATGGAACACTGAAGCTTTCTTT	CASSEAVWNTEAFF
.	TRBD1	TRBV6-5	TRBJ2-3	TGTGCCAGCAGTTATAACCGACAGGGGGCCATAGATACGCAGTATTTT	CASSYNRQGAIDTQYF
.	.	TRBV28	TRBJ2-7	TGTGCCAGCAGCACAGGGATCCCTCCCCTAGGCTGGACCTACGAGCAGTACTTC	CASSTGIPPLGWTYEQYF
.	.	TRBV9	TRBJ1-2	TGTGCCAGCAGCAGTATGGAGGGCGGCTACACCTTC	CASSSMEGGYTF
.	TRBD1	TRBV4-3	TRBJ2-1	TGCGCCAGCAGCCAAGAGGGGACAGGGCACAATGAGCAGTTCTTC	CASSQEGTGHNEQFF
.	.	TRBV7-9	TRBJ2-5	TGTGCCAGCAGCGCTCCCCGGGGTGAGCAAGAGACCCAGTACTTC	CASSAPRGEQETQYF
.	.	TRBV9	TRBJ1-1	TGTGCCAGCAGCGTAGGGACGGGAGTGAACACTGAAGCTTTCTTT	CASSVGTGVNTEAFF
.	.	TRBV5-4	TRBJ2-2	TGTGCCAGCCAGGGTTGGAGTACCGGGGAGCTGTTTTTT	CASQGWSTGELFF
.	.	TRBV4-3	TRBJ2-5	TGCGCCAGCAGCCAAGTGGGTCGGAAACAAGAGACCCAGTACTTC	CASSQVGRKQETQYF
.	TRBD1	TRBV29-1	TRBJ1-1	TGCAGCGTTGAAAGGGACAGGCCGTGTGAAGCTTTCTTT	CSVERDRPCEAFF
.	.	TRBV28	TRBJ2-2	TGTGCCAGCAGTTTAATCGGGTACACCGGGGAGCTGTTTTTT	CASSLIGYTGELFF
.	.	TRBV11-2	TRBJ2-1	TGTGCCAGCAGCGGGGGGACGGCCTTCTACAATGAGCAGTTCTTC	CASSGGTAFYNEQFF
few	.	TRBV4-1	TRBJ2-1	TGCGCCAGCAGCCAAGTCTTAAATGATGAGCAGTTCTTC	CASSQVLNDEQFF
.	.	TRBV7-8	TRBJ2-1	TGTGCCAGCAGCGACTTCCGGGCCGCGATTAACAATGAGCAGTTCTTC	CASSDFRAAINNEQFF
.	.	TRBV6-5	TRBJ1-1	TGTGCCAGCAGCCCCGCCCGGGGCGGGAACACTGAAGCTTTCTTT	CASSPARGGNTEAFF
.	.	TRBV6-5	TRBJ2-7	TGTGCCAGCAGTTCTTCAGCGGGCCACCGCTCCTACGAGCAGTACTTC	CASSSSAGHRSYEQYF
.	TRBD2	TRBV5-6	TRBJ2-5	TGTGCCAGCAGCTTCTTGGAGCGGGAGGTCCGGGAGACCCAGTACTTC	CASSFLEREVRETQYF